Reported below is one TCR beta chain. The entry originates in a study of blood T cell repertoires in COVID-19. The wider study: COVID-19 samples collected from the United States, Italy and Spain covered acute and convalescent phases.

Using immunoSEQ multiplex PCR, the repertoire was profiled, and TCRdb retains in-frame clones only, with some absent. Of more than 300,000 clones in the sample, nearly 90% were seen once. There are 17 residues in the CDR3. Trimming removed 0 bases at V and 2 bases at J, with 17 bases between. CDR1 and CDR2 from the germline V gene are SGHAT and FQNNGV. The sequenced sample consisted of peripheral blood. This TCR came from a woman aged 40 to 50 with COVID-19, enrolled during active disease. The V and J genes are TRBV11-2 and TRBJ2-7, with TRBD2 as a possible D gene (7 bases). CDR3 loop: CASSLDRGGGSPYEQYF. DNA for the CDR3: TGTGCCAGCAGCTTAGATCGAGGGGGGGGGTCCCCCTACGAGCAGTACTTC.